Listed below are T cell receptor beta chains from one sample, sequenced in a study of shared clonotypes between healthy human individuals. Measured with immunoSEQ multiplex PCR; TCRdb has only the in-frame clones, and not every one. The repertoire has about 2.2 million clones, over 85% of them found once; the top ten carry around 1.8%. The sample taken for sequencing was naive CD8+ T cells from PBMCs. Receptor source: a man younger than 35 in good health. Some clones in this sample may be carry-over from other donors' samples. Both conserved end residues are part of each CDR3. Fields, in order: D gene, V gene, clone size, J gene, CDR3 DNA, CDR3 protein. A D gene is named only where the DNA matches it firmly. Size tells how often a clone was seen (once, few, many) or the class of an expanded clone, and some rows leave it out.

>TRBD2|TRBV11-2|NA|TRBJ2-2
TGTGCCAGCAGCGCCCGGGAGCGGGAGGGTGGGACCGGGGAGCTGTTTTTT
CASSAREREGGTGELFF
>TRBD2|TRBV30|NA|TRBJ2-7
TGTGCCTGGAGCCCACTAGCGGGATTTGACTTTCAAACCTACGAGCAGTACTTC
CAWSPLAGFDFQTYEQYF
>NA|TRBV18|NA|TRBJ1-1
TGTGCCAGCTCACCTCAGGGCGCCCCAGTATCGGACACTGAAGCTTTCTTT
CASSPQGAPVSDTEAFF
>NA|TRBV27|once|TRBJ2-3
TGTGCCAGCAGTTTACCGCCAGGCTTCCCCCCAGATACGCAGTATTTT
CASSLPPGFPPDTQYF
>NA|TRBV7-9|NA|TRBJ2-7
TGTGCCAGCAGCTCGGCGAAGGATGCCTCCTACGAGCAGTACTTC
CASSSAKDASYEQYF
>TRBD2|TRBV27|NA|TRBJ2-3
TGTGCCAGCAGTTTATTGGAAAGCGGGGCTAGCACAGATACGCAGTATTTT
CASSLLESGASTDTQYF
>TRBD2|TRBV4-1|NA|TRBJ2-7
TGCGCCAGCAGGGGGAGAGCGGGAGGGCTATACGAGCAGTACTTC
CASRGRAGGLYEQYF
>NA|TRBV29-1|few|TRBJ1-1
TGCAGCGTTGAAGATCGACTGAGGCTGAACACTGAAGCTTTCTTT
CSVEDRLRLNTEAFF
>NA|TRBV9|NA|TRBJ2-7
TGTGCCAGCAGCGCGAGAGGGACGGTTAATCCCTACGAGCAGTACTTC
CASSARGTVNPYEQYF
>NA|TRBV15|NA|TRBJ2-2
TGTGCCACCAGTTCGGGAATGACCGGGGAGCTGTTTTTT
CATSSGMTGELFF
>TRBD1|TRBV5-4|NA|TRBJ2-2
TGTGCCAGCAGCGACAGGGCCGACACCGGGGAGCTGTTTTTT
CASSDRADTGELFF
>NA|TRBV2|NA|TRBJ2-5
TGTGCCAGCAGTTCCCGTCAAGAGACCCAGTACTTC
CASSSRQETQYF
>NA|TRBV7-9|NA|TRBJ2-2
TGTGCCAGCAGCCCTCCCCTAGCCGGGGAGCTGTTTTTT
CASSPPLAGELFF
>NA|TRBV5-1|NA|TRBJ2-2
TGCGCCAGCAGCGGGGCCAAGGAGGGCCTCGGTACCGGGGAGCTGTTTTTT
CASSGAKEGLGTGELFF
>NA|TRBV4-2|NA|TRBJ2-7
TGTGCCAGCAGCCCCTATGTTTCCTACGAGCAGTACTTC
CASSPYVSYEQYF
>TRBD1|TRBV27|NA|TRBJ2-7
TGTGCCAGCAGTTCAAGGACAGGAGACTACGAGCAGTACTTC
CASSSRTGDYEQYF
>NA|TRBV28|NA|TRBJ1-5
TGTGCCAGCAGTTTAGGGCGTAGAGGGAATCAGCCCCAGCATTTT
CASSLGRRGNQPQHF
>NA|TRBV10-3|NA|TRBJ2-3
TGTGCCATCAGTGAGTCAGACGACAGTAGCACAGATACGCAGTATTTT
CAISESDDSSTDTQYF